This TCR beta chain appears in the sequencing data of a study of T cell responses to AZD1222 COVID-19 vaccine. Profiled with immunoSEQ multiplex PCR; TCRdb holds only in-frame clones, not every one. This table holds some 52,000 clones, over 80% found once. Study results and caveats: Baseline seropositivity occurred in only a handful of AZD1222 recipients. In a largely white British group with more females than males, clonal diversity was possibly underestimated. Sampling that yielded the repertoires occurred only after the peak T cell response.

Per germline, CDR1 SGDLS and CDR2 YYNGEE. The J segment lost 0 bases and the V segment lost 4 bases, leaving 7 bases of the junction unmatched. The CDR3 runs 18 residues. The sample holds one count of this clone. Its antigen is still unknown. Second-dose recipients at about 4 or about 12 weeks were treated as one pooled group. The sample was peripheral blood, taken 28 days after the second AZD1222 dose. The chain links TRBV9 to TRBJ2-5, with TRBD2 matching over 15 bases. This sequence originates from an adult who received the AZD1222 COVID-19 vaccine. In nucleotides, the CDR3 is TGTGCCAGCAGCCCCGGGACTAGCGGGAGGCTGGACCAAGAGACCCAGTACTTC. It specifies CASSPGTSGRLDQETQYF.